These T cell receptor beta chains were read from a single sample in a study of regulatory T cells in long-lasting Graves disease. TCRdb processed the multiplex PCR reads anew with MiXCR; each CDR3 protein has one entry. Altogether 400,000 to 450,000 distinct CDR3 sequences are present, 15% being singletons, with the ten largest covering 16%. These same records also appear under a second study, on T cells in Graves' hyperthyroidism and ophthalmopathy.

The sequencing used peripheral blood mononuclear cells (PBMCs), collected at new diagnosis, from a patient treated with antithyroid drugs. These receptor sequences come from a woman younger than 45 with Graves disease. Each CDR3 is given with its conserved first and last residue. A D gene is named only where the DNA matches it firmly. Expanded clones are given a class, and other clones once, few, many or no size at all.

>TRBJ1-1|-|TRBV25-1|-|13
TGTGCCAGCAGTGGCCTACAGGGTGCTGAAGCTTTCTTT
CASSGLQGAEAFF
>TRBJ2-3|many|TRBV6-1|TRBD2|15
TGTGCCAGCAGTGAATCGCGGGAGGCCACAGATACGCAGTATTTT
CASSESREATDTQYF
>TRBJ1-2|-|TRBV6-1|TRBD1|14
TGTGCCAGCAGTCGGGACAGGGGGTCGCTTGGGTACACCTTC
CASSRDRGSLGYTF
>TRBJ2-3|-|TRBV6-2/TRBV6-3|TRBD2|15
TGTGCCAGCAGTTACCGGACTAGCGGCACAGATACGCAGTATTTT
CASSYRTSGTDTQYF
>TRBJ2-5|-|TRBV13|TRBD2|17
TGTGCCAGCAGCTCCCCGGGACTAGCGGGCATGGAGGAGACCCAGTACTTC
CASSSPGLAGMEETQYF
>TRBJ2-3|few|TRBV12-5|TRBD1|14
TGTGCTAGTGGTTGGAGACAGGGGTCAGATACGCAGTATTTT
CASGWRQGSDTQYF
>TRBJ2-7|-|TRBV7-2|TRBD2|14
TGTGCCAGCAGACTTACTAGCGGCTCCTACGAGCAGTACTTC
CASRLTSGSYEQYF
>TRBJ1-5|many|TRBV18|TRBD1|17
TGTGCCAGCTCACTTACAGGGGCACCATATAGCAATCAGCCCCAGCATTTT
CASSLTGAPYSNQPQHF
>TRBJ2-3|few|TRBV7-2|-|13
TGTGCCAGCACTAGCAGGCGTGAAGATACGCAGTATTTT
CASTSRREDTQYF
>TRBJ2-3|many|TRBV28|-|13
TGTGCCAGCAGTTTATCCGACCCCCCCCCGCAGTATTTT
CASSLSDPPPQYF
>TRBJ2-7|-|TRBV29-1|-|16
TGCAGCGTCCAAGGGGCAGGGAGGGGGGGACTGGACGAGCAGTACTTC
CSVQGAGRGGLDEQYF
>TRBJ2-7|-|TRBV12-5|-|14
TGTGCTAGTGGTTTGTTAGGGTCCTCCTACGAGCAGTACTTC
CASGLLGSSYEQYF